Below, one TCR beta chain is given with its context. Its antigen is still unknown. These data are taken from a study of PD-1 blockade in classical Hodgkin lymphoma. Described time point: newly diagnosed, previously untreated cHL patient sample. Magnetic negative selection served to purify CD4+ T cells out of PBMCs that had been thawed. The authors compared against newly diagnosed, untreated classical Hodgkin lymphoma PBMCs. V lost 2 bases and J 1 base, leaving 3 bases between the germline ends. CDR1 and CDR2 (germline): KGHSH, LQKENI. This CDR3 region has 12 residues. Findings and limits, study-wide: Relative to healthy donors, newly diagnosed patients reportedly had lower baseline TCR diversity, which was reported as lower still in relapsed/refractory patients. Factors driving the repertoire differences, possibly disease activity or prior therapy, remain undefined.

TCRdb keeps only in-frame clones here, not all; method: immunoSEQ multiplex PCR. The table includes just under 20,000 clones, about 83% detected once. The chain employs TRBV18 and TRBJ2-7; D call uncertain. The sample consisted of CD4+ T cells from blood. This TCR was sampled from a human donor with classical Hodgkin lymphoma. CDR3 sequence: CASSPGSYEQYF. The CDR3 DNA is TGTGCCAGCTCACCAGGGTCCTACGAGCAGTACTTC.